This T cell receptor (beta chain) was identified during a study of Ad26.COV2.S vaccination and SARS-CoV-2 variants. Whole-study context: Trial arm assignment for the donor was COV1001 Ad26.COV2.S. Recipients of Ad26.COV2.S got it intramuscularly, once or twice 56 days apart.

A single count supports this clone. Its antigen is unidentified. Sequencing was performed with immunoSEQ multiplex PCR; in TCRdb, only in-frame clones are kept and a portion is missing. The table includes over 400,000 clones, roughly 89% detected once. Described treatment: about 20 received Ad26.COV2.S at low or high dose, single or two shots; roughly 5 received placebo; per-sample allocation not given. Collection of the samples took place on day 63 after the first injection of vaccine or placebo. Study-level results: Placebo recipients and vaccine recipients were similar in non-spike TCR breadth. Vaccine recipients showed a spike-specific TCR breadth that was higher than in placebo recipients.

The source is a person between 18 and 59 years old who received the Ad26.COV2.S COVID-19 vaccine or a placebo. The source material was peripheral blood, sampled in a trial of Ad26.COV2.S vaccine versus placebo.

CDR3 bases: TGCGCCAGCAGCTTGTCCGCCATCGACCGATCAACTAATGAAAAACTGTTTTTT. The encoded protein is CASSLSAIDRSTNEKLFF. The chain is built from TRBV5-1 and TRBJ1-4; no clear D gene. There are 18 residues in the CDR3. Between the trimmed V and J ends, which lost 1 base and 0 bases, there was a span of 16 bases. Per the germline V gene, CDR1 is SGHRS and CDR2 is YFSETQ.